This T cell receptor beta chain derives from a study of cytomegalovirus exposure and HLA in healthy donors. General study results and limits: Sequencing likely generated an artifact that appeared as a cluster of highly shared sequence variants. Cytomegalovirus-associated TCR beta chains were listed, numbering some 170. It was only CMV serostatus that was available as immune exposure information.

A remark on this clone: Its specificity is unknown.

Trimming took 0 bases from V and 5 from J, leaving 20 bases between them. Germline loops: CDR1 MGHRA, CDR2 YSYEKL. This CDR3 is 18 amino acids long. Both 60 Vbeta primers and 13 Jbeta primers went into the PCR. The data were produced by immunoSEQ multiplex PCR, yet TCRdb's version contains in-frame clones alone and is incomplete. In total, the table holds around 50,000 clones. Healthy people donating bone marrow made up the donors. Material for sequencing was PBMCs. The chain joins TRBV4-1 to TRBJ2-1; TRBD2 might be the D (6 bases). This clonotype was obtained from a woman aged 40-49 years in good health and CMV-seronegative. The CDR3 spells CASSQDGLGGRPNNEQFF. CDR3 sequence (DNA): TGCGCCAGCAGCCAAGATGGGCTCGGAGGGAGGCCTAACAATGAGCAGTTCTTC.